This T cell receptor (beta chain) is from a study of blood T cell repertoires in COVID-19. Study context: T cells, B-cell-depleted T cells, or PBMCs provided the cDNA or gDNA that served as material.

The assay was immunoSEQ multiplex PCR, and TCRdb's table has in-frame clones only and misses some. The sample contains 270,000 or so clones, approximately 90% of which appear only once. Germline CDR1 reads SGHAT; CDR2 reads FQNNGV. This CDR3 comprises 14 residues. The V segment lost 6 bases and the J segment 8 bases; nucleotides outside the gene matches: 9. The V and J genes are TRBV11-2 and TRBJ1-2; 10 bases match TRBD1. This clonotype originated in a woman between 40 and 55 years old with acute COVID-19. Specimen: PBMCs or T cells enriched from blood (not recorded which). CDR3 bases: TGTGCCAGCAGTTATGACAGGGGGCAAGGCGGCTACACCTTC. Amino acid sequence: CASSYDRGQGGYTF.